This TCR beta chain was captured by sequencing in a study of shared clonotypes between healthy human individuals. V was shortened by 0 bases and J by 5 bases, with 11 bases between the two germline ends. The CDR3 sequence is 14 residues long. In germline, CDR1 is KGHSH, CDR2 LQKENI. This table comes from immunoSEQ multiplex PCR, and its TCRdb copy is limited to in-frame clones, with some not included. The sample carries 2 million or so clones, 85% to 95% recorded once. Specimen: naive CD4+ T cells sorted from blood. Described subset: CD45RA+ positively selected. The TCR sequence derives from a young man in good health. V usage is TRBV18 and J usage is TRBJ2-7, with D perhaps TRBD1 (6 bases). The CDR3 bases are TGTGCCAGCTCACCACCTCACAGGGCCGACGAGCAGTACTTC. Translation: CASSPPHRADEQYF.